This is a list of T cell receptor beta chains from one sample in a study of early T cells in non-severe SARS-CoV-2 infection. TCRdb used MiXCR to reprocess the 5' RACE reads, holding one entry per CDR3 protein. There are more than 95,000 distinct CDR3 sequences in the sample; more than 12% occur only once, and 21% lies in the top ten. Sequences were obtained from whole blood. These receptors originate from an adult who was a healthcare worker with PCR-confirmed SARS-CoV-2 infection or an uninfected control (not recorded which). The CDR3 runs from the conserved cysteine through the conserved F or W. The order of the fields is V gene, clone size, J gene, D gene, CDR3 length, CDR3 protein, CDR3 DNA. A D gene is named only where the DNA matches it firmly. Part of the rows lack a size; the others show once, few, many or a class for expanded clones.

>TRBV14|few|TRBJ2-7|NA|13
CASSQDRGIEQYF
TGTGCCAGCAGCCAAGATCGGGGTATCGAGCAGTACTTC
>TRBV29-1|NA|TRBJ2-3|TRBD2|16
CSAEGGGGASTDTQYF
TGCAGCGCTGAGGGTGGCGGGGGGGCCTCCACAGATACGCAGTATTTT
>TRBV3-1|NA|TRBJ1-3|NA|16
CASSQYGVDFENTIYF
TGTGCCAGCAGCCAATATGGGGTAGATTTTGAAAACACCATATATTTT
>TRBV20-1|NA|TRBJ2-3|NA|14
CSASMGFDPDTQYF
TGCAGTGCTAGTATGGGGTTTGACCCGGATACGCAGTATTTT
>TRBV5-1|few|TRBJ1-3|NA|15
CASSFGRNSGNTIYF
TGCGCCAGCAGCTTCGGGCGGAACTCTGGAAACACCATATATTTT
>TRBV6-5|few|TRBJ2-5|NA|13
CASSPGGLETQYF
TGTGCCAGCAGTCCAGGGGGACTTGAGACCCAGTACTTC
>TRBV29-1|few|TRBJ2-7|NA|12
CSVVAPTYEQYF
TGCAGCGTTGTCGCCCCTACGTACGAGCAGTACTTC
>TRBV5-1|NA|TRBJ1-1|NA|15
CASSLVPPENTEAFF
TGCGCCAGCAGCTTGGTACCGCCGGAGAACACTGAAGCTTTCTTT
>TRBV5-1|NA|TRBJ2-2|TRBD1|16
CASSLAGGTNTGELFF
TGCGCCAGCAGCTTGGCAGGGGGCACGAACACCGGGGAGCTGTTTTTT
>TRBV20-1|few|TRBJ1-1|NA|17
CSARRGGRGLANTEAFF
TGCAGTGCTAGAAGAGGGGGACGTGGGTTGGCGAACACTGAAGCTTTCTTT
>TRBV3-1|NA|TRBJ2-7|NA|12
CASSAQGYEQYF
TGTGCCAGCAGCGCACAGGGTTACGAGCAGTACTTC
>TRBV30|few|TRBJ1-5|NA|13
CAWSGQGNQPQHF
TGTGCCTGGAGTGGACAGGGCAATCAGCCCCAGCATTTT
>TRBV7-9|NA|TRBJ2-7|NA|14
CASSLGGFASRQYF
TGTGCCAGCAGCTTAGGGGGGTTTGCCTCCCGGCAGTACTTC
>TRBV11-2|medium-sized|TRBJ2-3|TRBD1|19
CASSFPRGGTGVDTDTQYF
TGTGCCAGCAGCTTCCCGAGGGGAGGGACAGGGGTAGACACAGATACGCAGTATTTT
>TRBV30|many|TRBJ1-6|NA|13
CAWSFQGNSPLHF
TGTGCCTGGAGTTTCCAGGGAAATTCACCCCTCCACTTT
>TRBV5-1|NA|TRBJ1-1|TRBD1|15
CASSDWDRANTEAFF
TGCGCCAGCAGCGATTGGGACAGGGCGAACACTGAAGCTTTCTTT
>TRBV10-2|few|TRBJ2-3|NA|14
CASRSGASTDTQYF
TGCGCCAGCCGTAGCGGTGCCTCCACAGATACGCAGTATTTT
>TRBV2|NA|TRBJ2-3|TRBD2|14
CASSRTSVTDTQYF
TGTGCCAGCAGTAGGACTAGCGTTACAGATACGCAGTATTTT
>TRBV10-3|NA|TRBJ2-5|TRBD2|14
CAISGGGAEETQYF
TGTGCCATCAGTGGCGGGGGGGCCGAAGAGACCCAGTACTTC
>TRBV12-3/TRBV12-4|few|TRBJ1-2|TRBD1|16
CASSRYSGTGGYGYTF
TGTGCCAGCAGTAGGTACTCCGGGACAGGGGGCTATGGCTACACCTTC
>TRBV3-1|NA|TRBJ2-2|TRBD2|17
CASSQTPSGRNTGELFF
TGTGCCAGCAGCCAAACCCCTAGCGGGAGGAACACCGGGGAGCTGTTTTTT
>TRBV7-8|many|TRBJ2-2|NA|16
CASSTVGGRSTGELFF
TGTGCCAGCAGCACCGTGGGGGGTCGAAGCACCGGGGAGCTGTTTTTT
>TRBV20-1|NA|TRBJ2-2|NA|17
CSARPLWSSPGAGELFF
TGCAGTGCTAGGCCCCTTTGGAGTTCGCCGGGCGCCGGGGAGCTGTTTTTT
>TRBV5-1|few|TRBJ1-3|NA|14
CASSPGTVRNTIYF
TGCGCCAGCAGCCCCGGGACGGTTAGAAACACCATATATTTT
>TRBV19|NA|TRBJ1-5|NA|15
CASSRIGGSNQPQHF
TGTGCCAGTAGTAGAATTGGAGGGAGCAATCAGCCCCAGCATTTT
>TRBV4-1|few|TRBJ2-7|TRBD2|14
CASSQTSGGYEQYF
TGCGCCAGCAGCCAAACTAGCGGGGGGTACGAGCAGTACTTC
>TRBV27|NA|TRBJ1-6|NA|16
CASSPRLSSYNSPLHF
TGTGCCAGCAGTCCGCGACTGAGCTCCTATAATTCACCCCTCCACTTT
>TRBV3-1|few|TRBJ1-4|NA|12
CASRGVNEKLFF
TGTGCCAGCAGGGGGGTGAATGAAAAACTGTTTTTT
>TRBV12-3/TRBV12-4|NA|TRBJ1-2|TRBD1|12
CASSSRGRGYTF
TGTGCCAGCAGTTCCAGGGGGAGAGGCTACACCTTC
>TRBV7-9|NA|TRBJ2-3|TRBD1|16
CASSFLRGQGADTQYF
TGTGCCAGCAGCTTTCTTCGGGGACAGGGTGCAGATACGCAGTATTTT
>TRBV2|few|TRBJ2-7|NA|12
CASKLNAYEQYF
TGTGCCAGCAAACTAAACGCCTACGAGCAGTACTTC
>TRBV20-1|few|TRBJ2-5|TRBD2|14
CSARAPAGRETQYF
TGCAGTGCTAGAGCCCCAGCGGGGAGAGAGACCCAGTACTTC
>TRBV12-3/TRBV12-4|many|TRBJ1-1|TRBD1|16
CASSLVQGAGRPEAFF
TGTGCCAGCAGTTTAGTACAGGGGGCGGGAAGACCTGAAGCTTTCTTT
>TRBV12-3/TRBV12-4|many|TRBJ2-3|TRBD2|15
CASSPRAGNTDTQYF
TGTGCCAGCAGTCCCAGAGCGGGGAACACAGATACGCAGTATTTT
>TRBV7-9|NA|TRBJ2-5|NA|13
CASSGRNEETQYF
TGTGCCAGCAGTGGACGGAACGAAGAGACCCAGTACTTC
>TRBV2|NA|TRBJ2-2|NA|14
CASLLGHNTGELFF
TGTGCCAGCCTTCTCGGACACAACACCGGGGAGCTGTTTTTT
>TRBV6-1|many|TRBJ2-7|NA|16
CASSLNHFSPGYEQYF
TGTGCCAGCAGCCTAAACCACTTCTCGCCGGGGTACGAGCAGTACTTC